A selection of T cell receptor beta chains follows, all from one sample in a study of cytomegalovirus exposure and HLA in healthy donors. Data came from immunoSEQ multiplex PCR; TCRdb stores just in-frame clones and leaves some out. The table lists some 120,000 clones, 17% of them singletons. The source material was PBMCs. These receptors were obtained from a female donor in good health and CMV-seropositive. CDR3s include the opening cysteine and the closing phenylalanine or tryptophan. Each record gives: D gene, CDR3 length, J gene, V gene, clone size, CDR3 protein, CDR3 DNA. The D gene is left open where the match is weak. Part of the rows lack a size; the others show once, few, many or a class for expanded clones.

d_call: TRBD2
cdr3_length: 16
j_call: TRBJ2-1
v_call: TRBV9
clone_size: few
cdr3_aa: CASSDSGGDSYNEQFF
cdr3_nt: TGTGCCAGCAGCGATAGCGGGGGGGATTCCTACAATGAGCAGTTCTTC

d_call: -
cdr3_length: 14
j_call: TRBJ2-3
v_call: TRBV2
clone_size: -
cdr3_aa: CASSATSSTDTQYF
cdr3_nt: TGTGCCAGCAGTGCGACAAGCAGCACAGATACGCAGTATTTT

d_call: TRBD1
cdr3_length: 14
j_call: TRBJ2-5
v_call: TRBV5-6
clone_size: few
cdr3_aa: CASSLAGGYETQYF
cdr3_nt: TGTGCCAGCAGCTTGGCAGGGGGCTACGAGACCCAGTACTTC

d_call: -
cdr3_length: 16
j_call: TRBJ2-5
v_call: TRBV9
clone_size: -
cdr3_aa: CASSVESSSPRETQYF
cdr3_nt: TGTGCCAGCAGCGTAGAGTCGTCTAGCCCGAGAGAGACCCAGTACTTC

d_call: -
cdr3_length: 15
j_call: TRBJ1-1
v_call: TRBV4-1
clone_size: -
cdr3_aa: CASSRLPKSDTEAFF
cdr3_nt: TGCGCCAGCAGCCGATTACCAAAATCGGACACTGAAGCTTTCTTT

d_call: -
cdr3_length: 15
j_call: TRBJ2-7
v_call: TRBV4-2
clone_size: -
cdr3_aa: CASSQDRQTIYEQYF
cdr3_nt: TGTGCCAGCAGCCAGGACCGACAGACAATCTACGAGCAGTACTTC

d_call: -
cdr3_length: 14
j_call: TRBJ2-1
v_call: TRBV5-4
clone_size: few
cdr3_aa: CASSLPWTDNEQFF
cdr3_nt: TGTGCCAGCAGCTTACCATGGACAGACAATGAGCAGTTCTTC

d_call: TRBD1
cdr3_length: 13
j_call: TRBJ1-2
v_call: TRBV2
clone_size: -
cdr3_aa: CASSVTGQYGYTF
cdr3_nt: TGTGCCAGCAGCGTAACGGGACAGTATGGCTACACCTTC

d_call: TRBD2
cdr3_length: 13
j_call: TRBJ2-3
v_call: TRBV6-6
clone_size: few
cdr3_aa: CASSRLAIDTQYF
cdr3_nt: TGTGCCAGCAGTAGACTAGCAATAGATACGCAGTATTTT

d_call: -
cdr3_length: 14
j_call: TRBJ1-5
v_call: TRBV30
clone_size: few
cdr3_aa: CAWSVGSGNQPQHF
cdr3_nt: TGTGCCTGGAGTGTGGGATCAGGGAATCAGCCCCAGCATTTT

d_call: -
cdr3_length: 11
j_call: TRBJ1-1
v_call: TRBV28
clone_size: -
cdr3_aa: CASLRVTEAFF
cdr3_nt: TGTGCCAGCCTCAGGGTCACTGAAGCTTTCTTT

d_call: -
cdr3_length: 17
j_call: TRBJ2-7
v_call: TRBV1
clone_size: few
cdr3_aa: CTSSPGTSGGLSYEQYF
cdr3_nt: TGCACCAGCAGCCCCGGGACTAGCGGGGGGCTCTCCTACGAGCAGTACTTC

d_call: TRBD2
cdr3_length: 15
j_call: TRBJ2-1
v_call: TRBV18
clone_size: -
cdr3_aa: CASSPGLAGYNEQFF
cdr3_nt: TGTGCCAGCTCACCCGGACTAGCGGGGTACAATGAGCAGTTCTTC

d_call: TRBD2
cdr3_length: 22
j_call: TRBJ2-7
v_call: TRBV15
clone_size: -
cdr3_aa: CATSRSGPAGGILRGEPHEQYF
cdr3_nt: TGTGCCACCAGCAGATCGGGCCCAGCGGGGGGTATCTTAAGAGGGGAGCCCCACGAGCAGTACTTC

d_call: TRBD1
cdr3_length: 17
j_call: TRBJ1-2
v_call: TRBV4-1
clone_size: few
cdr3_aa: CASSQDWGTGLNYGYTF
cdr3_nt: TGCGCCAGCAGCCAAGATTGGGGGACAGGGCTTAACTATGGCTACACCTTC

d_call: TRBD1
cdr3_length: 15
j_call: TRBJ1-6
v_call: TRBV9
clone_size: -
cdr3_aa: CASSVEGQGGSPLHF
cdr3_nt: TGTGCCAGCAGCGTAGAGGGACAGGGTGGTTCACCCCTCCACTTT

d_call: -
cdr3_length: 15
j_call: TRBJ2-4
v_call: TRBV7-8
clone_size: -
cdr3_aa: CASSLEQSLGNIQYF
cdr3_nt: TGTGCCAGCAGCTTAGAACAGAGTCTGGGAAACATTCAGTACTTC

d_call: TRBD1
cdr3_length: 13
j_call: TRBJ1-1
v_call: TRBV7-2
clone_size: -
cdr3_aa: CASSLQGVNEAFF
cdr3_nt: TGTGCCAGCAGCCTACAGGGGGTTAATGAAGCTTTCTTT

d_call: TRBD1
cdr3_length: 15
j_call: TRBJ2-7
v_call: TRBV27
clone_size: few
cdr3_aa: CASSLYRDRVYEQYF
cdr3_nt: TGTGCCAGCAGTTTGTACCGGGACAGAGTCTACGAGCAGTACTTC

d_call: TRBD1
cdr3_length: 15
j_call: TRBJ2-7
v_call: TRBV28
clone_size: -
cdr3_aa: CASMGTPDRVHEQYF
cdr3_nt: TGTGCCAGCATGGGCACCCCCGACAGGGTCCACGAGCAGTACTTC

d_call: -
cdr3_length: 15
j_call: TRBJ2-1
v_call: TRBV2
clone_size: few
cdr3_aa: CASSEGGLAYNEQFF
cdr3_nt: TGTGCCAGCAGTGAGGGCGGGCTGGCTTACAATGAGCAGTTCTTC

d_call: -
cdr3_length: 15
j_call: TRBJ1-3
v_call: TRBV4-1
clone_size: few
cdr3_aa: CASSQDLTAGNTIYF
cdr3_nt: TGCGCCAGCAGCCAAGATCTAACAGCTGGAAACACCATATATTTT

d_call: TRBD2
cdr3_length: 18
j_call: TRBJ2-1
v_call: TRBV9
clone_size: -
cdr3_aa: CASSAWAGAFVAYNEQFF
cdr3_nt: TGTGCCAGCAGCGCCTGGGCGGGAGCCTTCGTTGCCTACAATGAGCAGTTCTTC

d_call: -
cdr3_length: 13
j_call: TRBJ2-2
v_call: TRBV4-3
clone_size: -
cdr3_aa: CASSYSHTGELFF
cdr3_nt: TGCGCCAGCAGCTACTCACACACCGGGGAGCTGTTTTTT

d_call: TRBD1
cdr3_length: 13
j_call: TRBJ2-1
v_call: TRBV5-1
clone_size: few
cdr3_aa: CASHTGEHNEQFF
cdr3_nt: TGCGCCAGTCATACAGGGGAACACAATGAGCAGTTCTTC

d_call: TRBD2
cdr3_length: 16
j_call: TRBJ2-1
v_call: TRBV5-3
clone_size: few
cdr3_aa: CARSLAASGTYNEQFF
cdr3_nt: TGTGCCAGAAGCTTGGCGGCTAGCGGTACCTACAATGAGCAGTTCTTC

d_call: -
cdr3_length: 9
j_call: TRBJ1-2
v_call: TRBV20-1
clone_size: -
cdr3_aa: CGNSYGYTF
cdr3_nt: TGCGGAAACAGCTATGGCTACACCTTC

d_call: -
cdr3_length: 16
j_call: TRBJ2-2
v_call: TRBV4-3
clone_size: -
cdr3_aa: CASSQGSTANTGELFF
cdr3_nt: TGCGCCAGCAGCCAAGGGTCGACAGCTAACACCGGGGAGCTGTTTTTT

d_call: TRBD2
cdr3_length: 16
j_call: TRBJ2-1
v_call: TRBV7-6
clone_size: few
cdr3_aa: CASSPLAGNIYNEQFF
cdr3_nt: TGTGCCAGCAGCCCCCTAGCGGGAAATATCTACAATGAGCAGTTCTTC

d_call: TRBD1
cdr3_length: 15
j_call: TRBJ2-7
v_call: TRBV9
clone_size: -
cdr3_aa: CASSVAIGGDYEQYF
cdr3_nt: TGTGCCAGCAGCGTAGCGATAGGGGGCGACTACGAGCAGTACTTC

d_call: TRBD2
cdr3_length: 14
j_call: TRBJ2-2
v_call: TRBV28
clone_size: -
cdr3_aa: CASLGLTNTGELFF
cdr3_nt: TGTGCCAGCCTGGGACTAACGAACACCGGGGAGCTGTTTTTT

d_call: -
cdr3_length: 14
j_call: TRBJ1-5
v_call: TRBV10-2
clone_size: few
cdr3_aa: CASSRTDSNQPQHF
cdr3_nt: TGCGCCAGCAGTAGGACAGACAGCAATCAGCCCCAGCATTTT

d_call: -
cdr3_length: 15
j_call: TRBJ1-4
v_call: TRBV5-6
clone_size: -
cdr3_aa: CASSLRTKTNEKLFF
cdr3_nt: TGTGCCAGCAGCTTGCGCACTAAAACTAATGAAAAACTGTTTTTT

d_call: -
cdr3_length: 15
j_call: TRBJ1-1
v_call: TRBV5-1
clone_size: -
cdr3_aa: CASSLAASYAGEAFF
cdr3_nt: TGCGCCAGCAGCTTGGCCGCCAGCTATGCAGGCGAAGCTTTCTTT

d_call: TRBD1
cdr3_length: 14
j_call: TRBJ2-7
v_call: TRBV5-6
clone_size: -
cdr3_aa: CASSSAGQGYEQYF
cdr3_nt: TGTGCCAGCAGCTCCGCGGGACAGGGCTACGAGCAGTACTTC

d_call: TRBD2
cdr3_length: 17
j_call: TRBJ2-3
v_call: TRBV27
clone_size: few
cdr3_aa: CASSLDPLAPTTDTQYF
cdr3_nt: TGTGCCAGCAGTTTAGATCCACTAGCGCCAACCACAGATACGCAGTATTTT

d_call: -
cdr3_length: 14
j_call: TRBJ2-3
v_call: TRBV6-4
clone_size: few
cdr3_aa: CASSEDWNTDTQYF
cdr3_nt: TGTGCCAGCAGCGAGGACTGGAACACAGATACGCAGTATTTT

d_call: TRBD1
cdr3_length: 17
j_call: TRBJ2-2
v_call: TRBV7-3
clone_size: -
cdr3_aa: CASSLRGTATNTGELFF
cdr3_nt: TGTGCCAGCAGCTTAAGAGGGACAGCTACGAACACCGGGGAGCTGTTTTTT